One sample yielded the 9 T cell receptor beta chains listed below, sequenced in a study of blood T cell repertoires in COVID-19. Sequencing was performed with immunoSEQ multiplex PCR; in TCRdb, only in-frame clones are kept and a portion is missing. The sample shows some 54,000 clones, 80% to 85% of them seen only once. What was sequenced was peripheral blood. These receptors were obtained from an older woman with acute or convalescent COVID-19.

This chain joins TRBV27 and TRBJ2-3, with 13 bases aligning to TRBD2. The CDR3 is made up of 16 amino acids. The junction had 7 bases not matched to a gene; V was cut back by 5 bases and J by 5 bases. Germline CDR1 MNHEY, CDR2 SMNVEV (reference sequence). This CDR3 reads CASSPGLAGAGDTQYF. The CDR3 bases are TGTGCCAGCAGTCCCGGACTAGCGGGAGCTGGAGATACGCAGTATTTT.

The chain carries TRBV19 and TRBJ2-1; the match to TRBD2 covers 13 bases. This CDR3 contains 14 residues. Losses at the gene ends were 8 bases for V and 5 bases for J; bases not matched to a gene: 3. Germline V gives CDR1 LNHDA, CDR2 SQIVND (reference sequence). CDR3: CASRTSGSNNEQFF. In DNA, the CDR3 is TGTGCCAGTCGGACTAGCGGGAGCAACAATGAGCAGTTCTTC.

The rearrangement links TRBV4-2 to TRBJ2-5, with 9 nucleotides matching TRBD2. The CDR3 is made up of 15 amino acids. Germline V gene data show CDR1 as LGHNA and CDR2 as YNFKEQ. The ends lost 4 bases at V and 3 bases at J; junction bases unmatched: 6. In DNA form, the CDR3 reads TGTGCCAGCAGCCGCCGACTAGCGGTAAAAGAGACCCAGTACTTC. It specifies CASSRRLAVKETQYF.

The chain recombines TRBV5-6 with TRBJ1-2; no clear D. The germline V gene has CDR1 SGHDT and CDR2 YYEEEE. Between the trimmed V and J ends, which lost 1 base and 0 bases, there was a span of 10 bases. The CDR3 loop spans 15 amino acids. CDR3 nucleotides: TGTGCCAGCAGCTTGCTGAGCCGTACTAACTATGGCTACACCTTC. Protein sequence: CASSLLSRTNYGYTF.

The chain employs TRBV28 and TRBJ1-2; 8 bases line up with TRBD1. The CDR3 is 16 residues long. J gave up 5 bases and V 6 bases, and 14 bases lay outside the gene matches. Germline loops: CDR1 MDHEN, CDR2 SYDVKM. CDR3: CASSPLLPQGAYGYTF. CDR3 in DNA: TGTGCCAGCAGCCCACTCTTACCTCAGGGGGCATATGGCTACACCTTC.

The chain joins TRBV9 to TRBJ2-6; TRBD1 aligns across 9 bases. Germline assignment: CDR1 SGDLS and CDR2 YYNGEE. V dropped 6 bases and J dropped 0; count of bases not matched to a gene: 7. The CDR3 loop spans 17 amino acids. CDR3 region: CASTRGQGRSGANVLTF. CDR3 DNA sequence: TGTGCCAGCACCCGGGGACAGGGCCGCTCTGGGGCCAACGTCCTGACTTTC. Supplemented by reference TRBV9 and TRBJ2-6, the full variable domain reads DSGVTQTPKHLITATGQRVTLRCSPRSGDLSVYWYQQSLDQGLQFLIQYYNGEERAKGNILERFSAQQFPDLHSELNLSSLELGDSALYFCASTRGQGRSGANVLTFGAGSRLTVL.

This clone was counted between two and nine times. CDR3 loop: CASSLGRGTEAFF. The DNA of the CDR3 is TGTGCCAGCAGCTTAGGTCGGGGAACTGAAGCTTTCTTT. The V gene is TRBV13, the J gene TRBJ1-1; D remains ambiguous. Trimming took off 0 bases at V and 5 bases at J, with 7 bases between the two ends. This CDR3 region has 13 residues. Germline CDR1 is PRHDT and CDR2 is FYEKMQ (reference sequence).

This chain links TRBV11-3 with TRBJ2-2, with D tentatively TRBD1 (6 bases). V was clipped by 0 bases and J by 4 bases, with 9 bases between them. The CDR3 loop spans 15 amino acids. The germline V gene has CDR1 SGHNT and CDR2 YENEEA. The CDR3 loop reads CASSLEGAGTGELFF. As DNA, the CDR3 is TGTGCCAGCAGCTTAGAGGGGGCGGGCACCGGGGAGCTGTTTTTT.

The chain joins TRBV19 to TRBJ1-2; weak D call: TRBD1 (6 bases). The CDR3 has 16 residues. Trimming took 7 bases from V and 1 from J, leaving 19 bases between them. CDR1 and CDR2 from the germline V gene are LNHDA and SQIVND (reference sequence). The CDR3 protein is CASNPRAGADNYGYTF. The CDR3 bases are TGTGCCAGTAATCCCCGGGCGGGGGCGGATAACTATGGCTACACCTTC.